Listed below are T cell receptor beta chains from one sample, sequenced in a study of blood T cell repertoires in COVID-19. The table came from immunoSEQ multiplex PCR; TCRdb's copy has only in-frame clones and leaves some out. The table lists over 250,000 clones, around 90% of them singletons, with roughly 10% in the top ten. The sequenced sample consisted of peripheral blood. The origin of the receptors is a woman in her seventies with COVID-19, enrolled during active disease. CDR3s include the opening cysteine and the closing phenylalanine or tryptophan. A D gene is named only where the DNA matches it firmly. Rows may omit the clone size; those that give it use once, few, many or a size class.

J	size	D	V	CDR3	DNA
TRBJ1-2	-	-	TRBV18	CASSPPGRDYGYTF	TGTGCCAGCTCACCACCAGGGAGGGACTATGGCTACACCTTC
TRBJ2-2	-	TRBD1	TRBV12-5	CASGLVLRGQTGELFF	TGTGCTAGTGGTTTGGTACTGAGGGGGCAAACCGGGGAGCTGTTTTTT
TRBJ1-5	-	-	TRBV21-1	CASSRSLGQDYQPQHF	TGTGCCAGCTCTCGAAGTTTAGGACAGGATTATCAGCCCCAGCATTTT
TRBJ2-5	-	-	TRBV7-9	CASSLTGYEETQYF	TGTGCCAGCAGCTTAACGGGGTACGAAGAGACCCAGTACTTC
TRBJ2-3	few	-	TRBV5-1	CASSSRGSYTDTQYF	TGCGCCAGCTCCTCTCGGGGATCATACACAGATACGCAGTATTTT
TRBJ1-4	-	-	TRBV7-8	CASSDSRGTNEKLFF	TGTGCCAGCAGCGATAGCAGGGGCACTAATGAAAAACTGTTTTTT
TRBJ1-6	-	TRBD1	TRBV30	CAWSPRNRGGLNSPLHF	TGTGCCTGGAGTCCCCGCAACAGGGGGGGACTTAATTCACCCCTCCACTTT
TRBJ1-5	-	-	TRBV3-1/TRBV3-2	CASSPNVRGINQPQHF	TGTGCCAGCAGCCCCAACGTACGGGGGATCAATCAGCCCCAGCATTTT
TRBJ2-7	-	-	TRBV3-1/TRBV3-2	CASSQTSWEQYF	TGTGCCAGCAGCCAAACATCCTGGGAGCAGTACTTC
TRBJ2-1	-	TRBD2	TRBV3-1/TRBV3-2	CASSQVAGAPYNEQFF	TGTGCCAGCAGCCAAGTGGCGGGAGCCCCCTACAATGAGCAGTTCTTC
TRBJ1-5	-	-	TRBV29-1	CSVEVSGNQPQHF	TGCAGCGTTGAAGTCTCAGGGAATCAGCCCCAGCATTTT
TRBJ2-3	-	-	TRBV19	CASSITARRGDTQYF	TGTGCCAGTAGTATAACGGCGCGGAGGGGAGATACGCAGTATTTT
TRBJ1-2	-	-	TRBV28	CASSLATGRFLGYTF	TGTGCCAGCAGTTTAGCGACAGGCCGCTTCCTTGGCTACACCTTC
TRBJ2-3	-	TRBD2	TRBV12-5	CASGRGLAGALDTQYF	TGTGCTAGTGGTAGGGGACTAGCGGGAGCGTTGGATACGCAGTATTTT
TRBJ2-3	-	TRBD2	TRBV6-5	CASNRLAGLDTQYF	TGTGCCAGCAACAGACTAGCGGGGCTTGATACGCAGTATTTT
TRBJ1-2	-	-	TRBV9	CASSVMEGYYGYTF	TGTGCCAGCAGCGTAATGGAGGGCTACTATGGCTACACCTTC
TRBJ1-5	-	TRBD1	TRBV28	CASTGNRGLNSNQPQHF	TGTGCCAGCACGGGGAACAGGGGGCTGAATAGCAATCAGCCCCAGCATTTT
TRBJ2-3	-	TRBD2	TRBV2	CASSEFAGGADTQYF	TGTGCCAGCAGTGAATTTGCGGGAGGGGCAGATACGCAGTATTTT
TRBJ2-7	-	TRBD1	TRBV19	CATWDSTYEQYF	TGTGCCACCTGGGACAGCACCTACGAGCAGTACTTC
TRBJ1-2	once	TRBD1	TRBV12-3/TRBV12-4	CASSPTGRYGYTF	TGTGCCAGCAGTCCGACAGGGAGGTATGGCTACACCTTC
TRBJ2-2	-	TRBD1	TRBV29-1	CSIQLTGRTTGELFF	TGCAGCATTCAGCTGACAGGGAGAACTACCGGGGAGCTGTTTTTT
TRBJ1-1	-	TRBD1	TRBV14	CASSQVTGGEAFF	TGTGCCAGCAGCCAAGTAACAGGGGGCGAAGCTTTCTTT
TRBJ1-2	-	-	TRBV30	CAWSQVQGPYYGYTF	TGTGCCTGGAGTCAGGTTCAGGGGCCCTACTATGGCTACACCTTC
TRBJ1-5	-	TRBD1	TRBV11-2	CASSRDREEPQHF	TGTGCCAGCAGCCGTGACAGGGAGGAGCCCCAGCATTTT
TRBJ2-1	-	TRBD1	TRBV3-1/TRBV3-2	CASSQDQPGQGATNYNEQFF	TGTGCCAGCAGCCAAGACCAGCCGGGACAGGGGGCCACGAACTACAATGAGCAGTTCTTC
TRBJ1-1	-	TRBD1	TRBV28	CASSSPPGQRNTEAFF	TGTGCCAGCAGTTCCCCCCCGGGACAGAGGAACACTGAAGCTTTCTTT
TRBJ2-3	-	TRBD1	TRBV5-1	CASSPGGATDTQYF	TGCGCCAGCAGCCCAGGGGGAGCGACAGATACGCAGTATTTT
TRBJ2-7	-	TRBD2	TRBV10-3	CAISEGLAGAYEQYF	TGTGCCATCAGTGAGGGACTAGCGGGGGCCTACGAGCAGTACTTC
TRBJ1-5	-	TRBD1	TRBV19	CASSSGGEGNQPQHF	TGTGCCAGTAGTTCAGGGGGCGAGGGCAATCAGCCCCAGCATTTT
TRBJ1-5	-	TRBD1	TRBV5-1	CASSLGQGSQPQHF	TGCGCCAGCAGCTTGGGACAGGGCAGTCAGCCCCAGCATTTT
TRBJ1-3	-	-	TRBV19	CASSTRRSSGNTIYF	TGTGCCAGTAGTACCCGACGGAGCTCTGGAAACACCATATATTTT
TRBJ2-1	few	-	TRBV10-3	CAISESSLSYALDNEQFF	TGTGCCATCAGTGAGTCGAGTCTGAGCTATGCTTTAGACAATGAGCAGTTCTTC
TRBJ1-1	few	-	TRBV28	CASRPRRRTEAFF	TGTGCCAGCAGGCCGCGGCGGCGGACTGAAGCTTTCTTT
TRBJ2-7	-	-	TRBV18	CASSSPRGGNEQYF	TGTGCCAGCTCAAGCCCGAGGGGGGGCAACGAGCAGTACTTC
TRBJ1-5	-	-	TRBV28	CASSLGQGNQPQHF	TGTGCCAGCAGTTTAGGGCAGGGCAATCAGCCCCAGCATTTT
TRBJ1-1	-	TRBD1	TRBV28	CASSAPGTANTEAFF	TGTGCCAGCAGTGCACCCGGGACAGCGAACACTGAAGCTTTCTTT
TRBJ1-2	-	-	TRBV23-1	CASSRCCYGYTF	TGCGCCAGCTCGAGGTGTTGCTATGGCTACACCTTC
TRBJ2-5	-	TRBD2	TRBV10-3	CAIRRLAGEETQYF	TGTGCCATCAGGAGACTAGCGGGGGAAGAGACCCAGTACTTC
TRBJ2-7	once	-	TRBV7-6	CASSLRDSAYEQYF	TGTGCCAGCAGCCTCCGGGACTCTGCCTACGAGCAGTACTTC
TRBJ1-4	-	-	TRBV28	CASSQGHLNEKLFF	TGTGCCAGCAGCCAGGGACACCTTAATGAAAAACTGTTTTTT